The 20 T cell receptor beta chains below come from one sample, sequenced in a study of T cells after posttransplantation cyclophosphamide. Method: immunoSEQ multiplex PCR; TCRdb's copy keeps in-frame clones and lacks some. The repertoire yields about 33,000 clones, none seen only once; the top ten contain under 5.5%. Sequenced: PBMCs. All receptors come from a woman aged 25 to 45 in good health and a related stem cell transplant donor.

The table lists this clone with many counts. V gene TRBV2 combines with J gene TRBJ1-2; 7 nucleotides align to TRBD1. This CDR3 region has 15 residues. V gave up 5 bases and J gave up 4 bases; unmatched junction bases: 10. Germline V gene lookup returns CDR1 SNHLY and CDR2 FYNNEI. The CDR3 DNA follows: TGTGCCAGCAGTCCCCGACAGGGAGGCCTCTATGGCTACACCTTC. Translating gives CASSPRQGGLYGYTF.

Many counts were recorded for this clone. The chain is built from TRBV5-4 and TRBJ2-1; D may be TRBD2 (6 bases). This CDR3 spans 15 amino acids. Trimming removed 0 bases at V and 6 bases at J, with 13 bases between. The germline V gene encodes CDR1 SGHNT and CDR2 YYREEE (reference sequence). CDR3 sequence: CASSLGLGGINEQFF. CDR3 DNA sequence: TGTGCCAGCAGCTTGGGACTAGGTGGAATCAATGAGCAGTTCTTC.

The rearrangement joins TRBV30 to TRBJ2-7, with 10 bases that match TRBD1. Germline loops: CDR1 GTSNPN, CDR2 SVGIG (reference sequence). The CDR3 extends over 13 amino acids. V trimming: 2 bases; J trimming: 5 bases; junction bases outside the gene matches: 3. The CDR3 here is CAWSLDRGDEQYF. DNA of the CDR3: TGTGCCTGGAGTCTGGACAGGGGGGACGAGCAGTACTTC. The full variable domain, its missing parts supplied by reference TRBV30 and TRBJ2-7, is SQTIHQWPATLVQPVGSPLSLECTVEGTSNPNLYWYRQAAGRGLQLLFYSVGIGQISSEVPQNLSASRPQDRQFILSSKKLLLSDSGFYLCAWSLDRGDEQYFGPGTRLTVT.

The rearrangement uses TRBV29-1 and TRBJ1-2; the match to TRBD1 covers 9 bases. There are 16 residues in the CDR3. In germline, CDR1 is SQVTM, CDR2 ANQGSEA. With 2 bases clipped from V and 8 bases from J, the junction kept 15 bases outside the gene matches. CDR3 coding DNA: TGCAGCGTTGAACAGGGACAGGGACAGGGAAAAGGGGGCTACACCTTC. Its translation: CSVEQGQGQGKGGYTF.

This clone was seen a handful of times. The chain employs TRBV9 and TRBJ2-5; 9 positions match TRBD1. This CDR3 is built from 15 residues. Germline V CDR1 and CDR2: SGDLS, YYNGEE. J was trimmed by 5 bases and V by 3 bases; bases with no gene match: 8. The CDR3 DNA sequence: TGTGCCAGCAGCGGCGGGACAGGGTTTGGTGAGACCCAGTACTTC. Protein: CASSGGTGFGETQYF.

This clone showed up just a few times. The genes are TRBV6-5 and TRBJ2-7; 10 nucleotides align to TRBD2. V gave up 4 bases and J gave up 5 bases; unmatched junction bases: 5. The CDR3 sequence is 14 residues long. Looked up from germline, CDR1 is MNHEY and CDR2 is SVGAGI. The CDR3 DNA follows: TGTGCCAGCAGTTCCCCTAGCGGGGGTGACGAGCAGTACTTC. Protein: CASSSPSGGDEQYF.

The CDR3 region has the DNA TGTGCCAGCTCACCCGGGACAGGGGTAGAGACCCAGTACTTC. Protein product: CASSPGTGVETQYF. The chain recombines TRBV18 with TRBJ2-5; the match to TRBD1 covers 10 bases. Germline V gene data show CDR1 as KGHSH and CDR2 as LQKENI. The J segment lost 4 bases and the V segment lost 3 bases, leaving 2 bases of the junction unmatched. CDR3 length: 14 residues.

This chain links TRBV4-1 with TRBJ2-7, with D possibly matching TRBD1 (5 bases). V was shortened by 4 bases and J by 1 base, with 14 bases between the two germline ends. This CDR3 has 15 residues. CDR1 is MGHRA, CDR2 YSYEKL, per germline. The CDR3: CASSPRDSRSYEQYF. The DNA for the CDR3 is TGCGCCAGCAGCCCACGTGACAGTCGGTCCTACGAGCAGTACTTC.

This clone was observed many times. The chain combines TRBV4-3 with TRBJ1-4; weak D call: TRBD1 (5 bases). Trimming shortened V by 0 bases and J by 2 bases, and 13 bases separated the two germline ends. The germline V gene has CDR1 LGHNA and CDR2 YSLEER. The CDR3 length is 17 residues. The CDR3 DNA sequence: TGCGCCAGCAGCCAAGATTGGGGTGGGGCGACTAATGAAAAACTGTTTTTT. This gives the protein CASSQDWGGATNEKLFF.

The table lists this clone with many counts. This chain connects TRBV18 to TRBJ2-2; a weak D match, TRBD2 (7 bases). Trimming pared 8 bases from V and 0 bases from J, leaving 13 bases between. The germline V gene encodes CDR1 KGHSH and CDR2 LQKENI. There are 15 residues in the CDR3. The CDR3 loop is CASHDGGPNTGELFF. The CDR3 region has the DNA TGTGCCAGCCACGACGGGGGGCCGAACACCGGGGAGCTGTTTTTT.

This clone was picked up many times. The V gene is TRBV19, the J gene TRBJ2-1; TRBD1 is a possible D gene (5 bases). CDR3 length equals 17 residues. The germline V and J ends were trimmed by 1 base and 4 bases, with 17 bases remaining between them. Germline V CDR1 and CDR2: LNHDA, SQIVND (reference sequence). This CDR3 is CASSIGFMTETYNEQFF. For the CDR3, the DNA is TGTGCCAGTAGTATAGGTTTTATGACAGAGACGTACAATGAGCAGTTCTTC.

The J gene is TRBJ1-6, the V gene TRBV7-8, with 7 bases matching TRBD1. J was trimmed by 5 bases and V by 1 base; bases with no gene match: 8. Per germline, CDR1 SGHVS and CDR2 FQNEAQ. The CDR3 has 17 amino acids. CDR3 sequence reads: CASSLGTGVGNNSPLHF. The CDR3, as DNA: TGTGCCAGCAGCTTAGGTACAGGGGTTGGAAATAATTCACCCCTCCACTTT.

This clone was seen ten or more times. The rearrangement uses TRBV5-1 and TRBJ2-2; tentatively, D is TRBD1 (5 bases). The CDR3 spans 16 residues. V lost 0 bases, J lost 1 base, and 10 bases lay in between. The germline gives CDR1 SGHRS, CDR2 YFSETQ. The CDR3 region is CASSLELTGNTGELFF. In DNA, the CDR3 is TGCGCCAGCAGCTTGGAGCTAACAGGGAACACCGGGGAGCTGTTTTTT.

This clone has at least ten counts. Written as DNA, the CDR3 is TGTGCCAGCAGTTTAGTAGGCGGCGAGCAGTACTTC. It translates to CASSLVGGEQYF. The chain recombines TRBV12-3 or TRBV12-4 with TRBJ2-7; D gene ambiguous. The CDR3 has 12 amino acids. Between the trimmed V and J ends, which lost 1 base and 6 bases, there was a span of 7 bases.

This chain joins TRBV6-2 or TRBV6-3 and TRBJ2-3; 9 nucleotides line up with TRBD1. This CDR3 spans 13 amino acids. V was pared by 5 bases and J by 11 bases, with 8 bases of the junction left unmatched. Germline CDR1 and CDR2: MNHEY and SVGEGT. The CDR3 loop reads CASSPGQGWLQYF. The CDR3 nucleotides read TGTGCCAGCAGTCCGGGACAGGGTTGGTTGCAGTATTTT.

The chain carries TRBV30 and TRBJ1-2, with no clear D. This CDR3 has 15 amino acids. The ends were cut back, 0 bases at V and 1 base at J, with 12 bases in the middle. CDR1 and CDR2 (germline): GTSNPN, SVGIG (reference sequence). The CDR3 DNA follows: TGTGCCTGGAGTGTGAGCCGAGCCGTTAACTATGGCTACACCTTC. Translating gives CAWSVSRAVNYGYTF.

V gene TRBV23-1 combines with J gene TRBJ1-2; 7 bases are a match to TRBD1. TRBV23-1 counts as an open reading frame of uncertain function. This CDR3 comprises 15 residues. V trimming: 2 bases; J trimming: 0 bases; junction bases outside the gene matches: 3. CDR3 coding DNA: TGCGCCAGCAGTCAACGGGACAGTGCTAACTATGGCTACACCTTC. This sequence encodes CASSQRDSANYGYTF.

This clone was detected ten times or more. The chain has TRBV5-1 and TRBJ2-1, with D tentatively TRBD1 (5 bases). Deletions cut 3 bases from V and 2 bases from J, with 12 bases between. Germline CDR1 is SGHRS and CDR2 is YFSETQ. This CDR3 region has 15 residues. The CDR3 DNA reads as TGCGCCAGCAGCTCCGACAGCATCACCTACAATGAGCAGTTCTTC. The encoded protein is CASSSDSITYNEQFF. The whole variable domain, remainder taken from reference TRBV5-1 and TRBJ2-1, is KAGVTQTPRYLIKTRGQQVTLSCSPISGHRSVSWYQQTPGQGLQFLFEYFSETQRNKGNFPGRFSGRQFSNSRSEMNVSTLELGDSALYLCASSSDSITYNEQFFGPGTRLTVL.

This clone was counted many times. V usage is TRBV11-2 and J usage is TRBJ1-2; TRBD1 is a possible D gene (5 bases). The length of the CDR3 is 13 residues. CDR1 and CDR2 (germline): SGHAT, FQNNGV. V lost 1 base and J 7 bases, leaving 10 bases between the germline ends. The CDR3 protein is CASSLAQGRGYTF. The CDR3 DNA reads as TGTGCCAGCAGCTTAGCCCAGGGTCGTGGCTACACCTTC.

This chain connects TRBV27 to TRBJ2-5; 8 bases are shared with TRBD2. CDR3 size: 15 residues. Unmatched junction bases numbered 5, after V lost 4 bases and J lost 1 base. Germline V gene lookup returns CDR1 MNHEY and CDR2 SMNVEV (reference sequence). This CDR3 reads CASSWRGARQETQYF. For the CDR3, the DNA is TGTGCCAGCAGTTGGCGGGGGGCCCGCCAAGAGACCCAGTACTTC.